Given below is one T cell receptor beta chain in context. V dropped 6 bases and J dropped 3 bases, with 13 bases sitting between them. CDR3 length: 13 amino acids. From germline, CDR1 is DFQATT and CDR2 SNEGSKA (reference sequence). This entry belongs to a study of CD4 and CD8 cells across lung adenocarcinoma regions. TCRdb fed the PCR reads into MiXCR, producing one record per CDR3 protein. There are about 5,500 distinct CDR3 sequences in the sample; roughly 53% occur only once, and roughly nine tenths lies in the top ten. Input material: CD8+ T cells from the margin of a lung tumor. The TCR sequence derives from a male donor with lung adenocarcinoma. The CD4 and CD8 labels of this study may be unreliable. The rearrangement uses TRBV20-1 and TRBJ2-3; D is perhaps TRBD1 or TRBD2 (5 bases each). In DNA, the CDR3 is TGCAGTGCCCCGGTAGAGGGGACAGATACGCAGTATTTT. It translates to CSAPVEGTDTQYF.